A single sample gave rise to the 23 T cell receptor beta chains below, sequenced in a study of shared clonotypes between healthy human individuals. Clones were read by immunoSEQ multiplex PCR, and TCRdb kept only the in-frame ones, dropping some. The data show some 2 million clones, approximately 94% seen once. Naive CD8 cells comprised CD45RO-negative, CCR7-positively selected cells, excluding terminally differentiated effector memory CD45RA+ cells. The material sequenced was naive CD8+ T cells sorted from blood. These receptor sequences come from a man younger than 35 in good health.

The rearrangement uses TRBV5-6 and TRBJ2-7; D may match TRBD1 or TRBD2 (5 bases each). Germline-derived CDR1 and CDR2 are SGHDT and YYEEEE. The CDR3 runs 14 residues. V was trimmed by 0 bases and J by 3 bases, leaving 10 bases between them. CDR3 protein: CASSLGGSFYEQYF. In nucleotides, the CDR3 is TGTGCCAGCAGCTTGGGGGGGTCCTTCTACGAGCAGTACTTC.

J is TRBJ2-7 and V is TRBV7-9, with 10 bases fitting TRBD2. Germline CDR1 SEHNR, CDR2 FQNEAQ (reference sequence). The junction had 7 bases not matched to a gene; V was cut back by 1 base and J by 1 base. The CDR3 is 17 amino acids. CDR3 loop: CASSLGSSGGPSYEQYF. In DNA form, the CDR3 reads TGTGCCAGCAGCTTAGGGTCTAGCGGGGGACCATCCTACGAGCAGTACTTC. Full variable domain (remainder filled in from reference TRBV7-9 and TRBJ2-7): DTGVSQNPRHKITKRGQNVTFRCDPISEHNRLYWYRQTLGQGPEFLTYFQNEAQLEKSRLLSDRFSAERPKGSFSTLEIQRTEQGDSAMYLCASSLGSSGGPSYEQYFGPGTRLTVT.

The chain carries TRBV30 and TRBJ2-5; D remains ambiguous. The assigned J gene may be wrong: the sequence end matches TRBJ2-7 better. Germline-derived CDR1 and CDR2 are GTSNPN and SVGIG (reference sequence). The length of the CDR3 is 12 residues. The CDR3 region has the DNA TGTGCCTGGAGCGACGAATCCTACGAGCAGTACTTC. Encoded protein: CAWSDESYEQYF.

The chain uses TRBV27 and TRBJ2-5; 11 positions match TRBD2. The CDR3 is 18 residues long. The trim removed 5 bases at V and 3 bases at J, leaving 14 bases unmatched. CDR1 MNHEY and CDR2 SMNVEV come from the germline V gene (reference sequence). The CDR3 reads CASSPRLPGLAEKETQYF. In DNA, the CDR3 is TGTGCCAGCAGTCCCCGACTTCCGGGACTAGCGGAAAAAGAGACCCAGTACTTC.

V gene TRBV19 combines with J gene TRBJ1-1; TRBD1 matches at 8 bases. Germline trimming cut 6 bases from V and 7 bases from J; bases unmatched to any gene: 7. The length of the CDR3 is 13 residues. CDR1 is LNHDA, CDR2 SQIVND, per germline (reference sequence). CDR3 in amino acids: CASRTQQGDEAFF. The CDR3 nucleotides are TGTGCCAGTAGGACCCAACAGGGGGATGAAGCTTTCTTT.

This sequence joins TRBV5-1 and TRBJ2-7; tentatively, D is TRBD1 (6 bases). With 1 base removed from V and 1 base from J, the gap between germline ends came to 9 bases. The CDR3 has 14 amino acids. Germline V CDR1 and CDR2: SGHRS, YFSETQ. DNA of the CDR3: TGCGCCAGCAGCTTGACGGACAGTTCCTACGAGCAGTACTTC. Protein product: CASSLTDSSYEQYF. Variable domain in full (rest from reference TRBV5-1 and TRBJ2-7): KAGVTQTPRYLIKTRGQQVTLSCSPISGHRSVSWYQQTPGQGLQFLFEYFSETQRNKGNFPGRFSGRQFSNSRSEMNVSTLELGDSALYLCASSLTDSSYEQYFGPGTRLTVT.

With respect to this clone: The same CDR3 arises from other DNA sequences in this sample as well. This rearrangement joins TRBV28 to TRBJ2-3, with unresolved D. The CDR3 runs 11 residues. V was shortened by 3 bases and J by 5 bases, with 3 bases between the two germline ends. Per germline, CDR1 MDHEN and CDR2 SYDVKM. CDR3 region: CASSFIDTQYF. For the CDR3, the DNA is TGTGCCAGCAGTTTTATAGATACGCAGTATTTT.

The chain combines TRBV18 with TRBJ1-4; 7 positions match TRBD1. The germline V gene encodes CDR1 KGHSH and CDR2 LQKENI. J lost 7 bases, V lost 2 bases, and 4 bases had no gene match. The CDR3 is made up of 14 amino acids. The CDR3 is CASSPNRGGEKLFF. Here the CDR3 DNA reads TGTGCCAGCTCACCAAACAGGGGTGGTGAAAAACTGTTTTTT.

The chain uses TRBV30 and TRBJ2-7, with 10 bases aligning to TRBD1. There are 14 residues in the CDR3. Trimming cost V 8 bases and J 4 bases; bases outside gene matches: 11. Germline V lookup: CDR1 GTSNPN, CDR2 SVGIG (reference sequence). Here the CDR3 reads CAIDPTGGDYEQYF. The DNA of the CDR3 is TGTGCCATAGACCCGACAGGGGGCGATTACGAGCAGTACTTC.

This rearrangement joins TRBV7-6 to TRBJ1-1; D uncertain. Per germline, CDR1 SGHVS and CDR2 FNYEAQ. Trimming stripped 1 base from V and 5 bases from J, with 8 bases between. CDR3 length: 13 amino acids. CDR3: CASSLVGLTEAFF. CDR3 nucleotides: TGTGCCAGCAGCTTAGTGGGTTTGACTGAAGCTTTCTTT.

J is TRBJ2-7 and V is TRBV11-2; possibly TRBD2 for D (5 bases). This CDR3 spans 15 amino acids. The V end lost 2 bases, the J end lost 0 bases, and 11 bases lay between the germline ends. Germline loops: CDR1 SGHAT, CDR2 FQNNGV. CDR3 bases: TGTGCCAGCAGCTTACGGGGAGCGGACTCCTACGAGCAGTACTTC. It translates to CASSLRGADSYEQYF.

The genes are TRBV11-2 and TRBJ2-2, with unresolved D. The CDR3 extends over 17 amino acids. The germline V gene has CDR1 SGHAT and CDR2 FQNNGV. Trimming stripped 3 bases from V and 1 base from J, with 15 bases between. This chain's CDR3 is CASSFSIRDENTGELFF. CDR3 DNA: TGTGCCAGCAGCTTTTCGATTCGTGACGAGAACACCGGGGAGCTGTTTTTT.

The genes are TRBV11-3 and TRBJ2-5; TRBD2 aligns across 11 bases. This CDR3 has 15 amino acids. Germline V lookup: CDR1 SGHNT, CDR2 YENEEA. Trimming took 3 bases from V and 1 from J; bases not matched to a gene: 1. Here the CDR3 DNA reads TGTGCCAGCAGCTTTGGGACTAGCGGCCAAGAGACCCAGTACTTC. This translates into CASSFGTSGQETQYF. Filled out from reference TRBV11-3 and TRBJ2-5, the complete variable domain reads EAGVVQSPRYKIIEKKQPVAFWCNPISGHNTLYWYLQNLGQGPELLIRYENEEAVDDSQLPKDRFSAERLKGVDSTLKIQPAELGDSAVYLCASSFGTSGQETQYFGPGTRLLVL.

The gene calls are TRBV6-5 and TRBJ1-2, with a tentative D call TRBD1 (5 bases). Deletions cut 8 bases from V and 4 bases from J, with 14 bases between. The germline V gene has CDR1 MNHEY and CDR2 SVGAGI. CDR3 length: 13 amino acids. CDR3 amino acids: CASHWGEGYGYTF. The CDR3, as DNA: TGTGCCAGCCACTGGGGGGAGGGCTATGGCTACACCTTC.

About this clone: Other DNA sequences within the sample encode an identical CDR3. V is TRBV7-8 and J is TRBJ2-1; D is undetermined. Germline CDR1 is SGHVS and CDR2 is FQNEAQ. The CDR3 extends over 13 amino acids. V shed 5 bases and J shed 4 bases, with 9 bases lying between them. The CDR3 bases are TGTGCCAGCAGCCCCGACACTTACAATGAGCAGTTCTTC. This encodes CASSPDTYNEQFF.

This rearrangement joins TRBV2 to TRBJ2-7; D remains unclear. The CDR3 loop spans 14 amino acids. Germline V gene lookup returns CDR1 SNHLY and CDR2 FYNNEI. V was cut by 8 bases and J by 3 bases, with 17 bases left in between. CDR3 in amino acids: CASATPLGLYEQYF. The CDR3, as DNA: TGTGCCAGCGCAACCCCTCTGGGTCTCTACGAGCAGTACTTC.

CDR3 loop: CASSTGDRGDRYEQYF. The CDR3 bases are TGTGCCAGCAGCACCGGGGACAGGGGGGATCGCTACGAGCAGTACTTC. The rearrangement uses TRBV7-9 and TRBJ2-7; 11 bases fit TRBD1. Unmatched junction bases numbered 9, after V lost 5 bases and J lost 3 bases. Per germline, CDR1 SEHNR and CDR2 FQNEAQ (reference sequence). This CDR3 region has 16 residues.

On this clone itself: The same CDR3 also results from other DNA sequences found in this sample. The chain recombines TRBV6-5 with TRBJ2-7, with TRBD2 as a possible D gene (5 bases). V was pared by 3 bases and J by 0 bases, with 9 bases between. CDR1 is MNHEY, CDR2 SVGAGI, per germline. The CDR3 contains 14 residues. In DNA, the CDR3 is TGTGCCAGCAGTTATAGCGCTAGCTCCTACGAGCAGTACTTC. This encodes CASSYSASSYEQYF.

Regarding this clone: The sample holds other DNA sequences that translate to the same CDR3. The chain uses TRBV27 and TRBJ1-5, with 7 bases fitting TRBD1. Germline values: CDR1 MNHEY, CDR2 SMNVEV (reference sequence). The CDR3 consists of 14 residues. V shed 3 bases and J 4 bases; nucleotides not matched to a gene: 3. The CDR3 sequence: CASSLTGSNQPQHF. The CDR3 bases are TGTGCCAGCAGTTTGACAGGGAGTAATCAGCCCCAGCATTTT.

The chain joins TRBV19 to TRBJ2-1; D remains ambiguous. Trimming shortened V by 3 bases and J by 5 bases, and 5 bases separated the two germline ends. CDR1 is LNHDA and CDR2 is SQIVND in the germline V gene (reference sequence). This CDR3 comprises 12 residues. The CDR3 nucleotides are TGTGCCAGTAGTATTTTGGACAATGAGCAGTTCTTC. It encodes CASSILDNEQFF.

CDR3 coding DNA: TGTGCCAGCAGCCCCCAGGTAACCGGGGCCAACGTCCTGACTTTC. Residues: CASSPQVTGANVLTF. The rearrangement uses TRBV11-1 and TRBJ2-6; D is unclear. The CDR3 extends over 15 amino acids. Trimming pared 5 bases from V and 4 bases from J, leaving 12 bases between. Germline CDR1 and CDR2: SGHAT and FQDESV (reference sequence).

The V call is TRBV6-5, the J call TRBJ2-7; D gene unclear. V lost 0 bases, J lost 2 bases, and 11 bases lay in between. This CDR3 contains 15 residues. CDR1 is MNHEY and CDR2 is SVGAGI in the germline V gene. This CDR3 reads CASSYSSFQAYEQYF. CDR3 nucleotides: TGTGCCAGCAGTTACTCGAGTTTCCAGGCCTACGAGCAGTACTTC.

V gene TRBV6-1 combines with J gene TRBJ1-1; perhaps TRBD1 as D (6 bases). This CDR3 comprises 14 residues. Trimming left V 4 bases short and J 6 bases short, with 15 bases between. The germline gives CDR1 MNHNS, CDR2 SASEGT. CDR3 nucleotides: TGTGCCAGCAGTGGAGCTGGGGGGGGCCCTGAAGCTTTCTTT. Translated: CASSGAGGGPEAFF.